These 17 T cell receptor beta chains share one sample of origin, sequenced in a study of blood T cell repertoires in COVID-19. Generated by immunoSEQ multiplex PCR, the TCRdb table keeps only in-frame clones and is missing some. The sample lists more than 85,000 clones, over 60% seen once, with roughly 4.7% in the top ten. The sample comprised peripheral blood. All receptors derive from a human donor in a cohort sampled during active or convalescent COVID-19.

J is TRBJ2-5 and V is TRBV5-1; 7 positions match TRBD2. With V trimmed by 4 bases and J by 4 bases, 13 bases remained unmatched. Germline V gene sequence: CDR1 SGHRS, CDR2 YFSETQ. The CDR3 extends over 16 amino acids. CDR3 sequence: CASSLLGGSLRETQYF. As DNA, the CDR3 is TGCGCCAGCAGCCTCTTGGGGGGGAGCTTGAGAGAGACCCAGTACTTC.

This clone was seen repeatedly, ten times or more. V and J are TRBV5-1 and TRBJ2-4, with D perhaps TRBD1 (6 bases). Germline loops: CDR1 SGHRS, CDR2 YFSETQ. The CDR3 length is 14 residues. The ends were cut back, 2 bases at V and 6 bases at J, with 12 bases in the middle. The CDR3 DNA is TGCGCCAGCAGCTTACAGGGACCCCTAAACATTCAGTACTTC. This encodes CASSLQGPLNIQYF.

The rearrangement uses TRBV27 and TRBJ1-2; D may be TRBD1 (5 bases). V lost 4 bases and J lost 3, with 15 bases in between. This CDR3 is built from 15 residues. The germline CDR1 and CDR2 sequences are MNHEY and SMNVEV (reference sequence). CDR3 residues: CASSSAGILDYGYTF. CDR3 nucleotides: TGTGCCAGCAGTTCAGCAGGGATTCTTGACTATGGCTACACCTTC.

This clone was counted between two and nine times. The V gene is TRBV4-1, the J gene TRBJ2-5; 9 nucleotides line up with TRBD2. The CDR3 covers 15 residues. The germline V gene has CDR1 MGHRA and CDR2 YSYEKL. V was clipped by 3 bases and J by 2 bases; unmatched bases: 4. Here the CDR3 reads CASSQGLAWQETQYF. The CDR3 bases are TGCGCCAGCAGCCAGGGACTAGCCTGGCAAGAGACCCAGTACTTC.

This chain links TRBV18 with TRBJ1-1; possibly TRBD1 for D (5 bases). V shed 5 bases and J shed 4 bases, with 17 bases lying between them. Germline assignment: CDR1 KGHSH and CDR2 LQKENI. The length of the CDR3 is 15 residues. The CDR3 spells CASSEQDGGGTEAFF. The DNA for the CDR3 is TGTGCCAGCTCAGAACAAGACGGGGGAGGCACTGAAGCTTTCTTT.

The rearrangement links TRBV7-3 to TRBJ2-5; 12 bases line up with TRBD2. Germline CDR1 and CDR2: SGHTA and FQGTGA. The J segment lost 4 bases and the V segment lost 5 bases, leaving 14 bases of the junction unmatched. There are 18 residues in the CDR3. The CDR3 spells CASSARLEPSGRAETQYF. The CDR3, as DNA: TGTGCCAGCAGCGCTCGGTTGGAACCTAGCGGGAGGGCAGAGACCCAGTACTTC.

In nucleotides, the CDR3 is TGTGCCAGCTCGGGACAGCGAGAGACCCAGTACTTC. Translation gives CASSGQRETQYF. The rearrangement links TRBV18 to TRBJ2-5, with TRBD1 matching 7 bases. CDR3 length equals 12 residues. V dropped 6 bases and J dropped 4; count of bases not matched to a gene: 2. Germline-derived CDR1 and CDR2 are KGHSH and LQKENI.

CDR3: CASSWTGFHEQYF. The DNA for the CDR3 is TGCGCCAGCAGCTGGACAGGGTTCCACGAGCAGTACTTC. The chain combines TRBV5-1 with TRBJ2-7; TRBD1 matches 8 bases. The CDR3 loop spans 13 amino acids. Per the germline V gene, CDR1 is SGHRS and CDR2 is YFSETQ. The junction had 4 bases not matched to a gene; V was cut back by 3 bases and J by 5 bases.

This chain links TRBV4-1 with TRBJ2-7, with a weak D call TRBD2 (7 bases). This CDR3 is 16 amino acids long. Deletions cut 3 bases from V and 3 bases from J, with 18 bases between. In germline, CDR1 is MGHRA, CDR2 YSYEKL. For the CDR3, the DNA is TGCGCCAGCAGCCACTCCAGAGGGGGGGGCCACTACGAGCAGTACTTC. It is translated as CASSHSRGGGHYEQYF.

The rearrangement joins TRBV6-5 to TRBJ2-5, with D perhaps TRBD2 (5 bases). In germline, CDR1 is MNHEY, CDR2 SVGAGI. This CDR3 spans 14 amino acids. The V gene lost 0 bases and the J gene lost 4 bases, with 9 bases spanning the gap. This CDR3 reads CASSYSTLGETQYF. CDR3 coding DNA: TGTGCCAGCAGTTACTCTACACTAGGAGAGACCCAGTACTTC.

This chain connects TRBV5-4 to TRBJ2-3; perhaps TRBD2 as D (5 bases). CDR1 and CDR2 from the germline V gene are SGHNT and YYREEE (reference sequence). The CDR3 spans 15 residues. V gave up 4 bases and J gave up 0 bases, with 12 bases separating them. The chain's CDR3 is CASSALGGSTDTQYF. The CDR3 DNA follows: TGTGCCAGCAGCGCCCTCGGCGGGAGCACAGATACGCAGTATTTT.

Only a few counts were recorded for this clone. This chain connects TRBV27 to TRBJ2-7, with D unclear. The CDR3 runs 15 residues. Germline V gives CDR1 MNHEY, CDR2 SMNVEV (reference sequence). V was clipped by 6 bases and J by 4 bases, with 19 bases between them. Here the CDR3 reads CASRPLDLTYYEQYF. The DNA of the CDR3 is TGTGCCAGCAGACCACTCGACCTGACTTATTACGAGCAGTACTTC.

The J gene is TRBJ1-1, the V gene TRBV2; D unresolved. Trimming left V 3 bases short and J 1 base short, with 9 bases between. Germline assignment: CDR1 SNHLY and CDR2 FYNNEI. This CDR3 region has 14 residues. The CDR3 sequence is CASSDRLQNTEAFF. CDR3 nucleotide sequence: TGTGCCAGCAGTGATCGCTTACAGAACACTGAAGCTTTCTTT.

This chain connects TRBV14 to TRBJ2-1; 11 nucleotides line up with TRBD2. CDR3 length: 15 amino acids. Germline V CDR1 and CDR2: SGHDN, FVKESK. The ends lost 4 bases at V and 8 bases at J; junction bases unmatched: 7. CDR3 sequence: CASSRNSGRGDEQFF. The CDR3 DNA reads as TGTGCCAGCAGCCGGAATAGCGGGAGGGGCGATGAGCAGTTCTTC.

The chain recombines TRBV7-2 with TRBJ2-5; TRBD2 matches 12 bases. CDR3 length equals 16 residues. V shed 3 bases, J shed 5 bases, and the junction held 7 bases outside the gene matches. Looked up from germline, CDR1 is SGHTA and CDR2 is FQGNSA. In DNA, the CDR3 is TGTGCCAGCAGCTTTGCCCTAGCGGGGGGGCACGAGACCCAGTACTTC. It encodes CASSFALAGGHETQYF.

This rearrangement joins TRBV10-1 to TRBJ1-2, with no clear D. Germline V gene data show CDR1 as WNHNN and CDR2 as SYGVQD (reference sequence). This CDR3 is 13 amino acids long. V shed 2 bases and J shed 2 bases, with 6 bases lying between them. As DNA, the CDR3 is TGCGCCAGCAGTGAGGGTACAAACTATGGCTACACCTTC. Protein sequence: CASSEGTNYGYTF.

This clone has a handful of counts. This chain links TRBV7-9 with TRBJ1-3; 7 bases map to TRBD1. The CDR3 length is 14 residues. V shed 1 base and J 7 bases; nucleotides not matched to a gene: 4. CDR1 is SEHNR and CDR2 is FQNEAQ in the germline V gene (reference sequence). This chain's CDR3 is CASSLGQGDNTIYF. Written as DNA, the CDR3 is TGTGCCAGCAGCTTAGGGCAGGGGGACAACACCATATATTTT.